This passage covers 14 T cell receptor beta chains from one sample sequenced in a study of blood T cell repertoires in COVID-19. Repertoires were generated with immunoSEQ multiplex PCR, while TCRdb's copy carries only in-frame clones and drops some. The sample consists of some 97,000 clones, 70% to 90% of them appearing once. Sequencing input: peripheral blood. The receptors shown here come from a human donor in a cohort sampled during active COVID-19.

This clone was observed a few times. The chain uses TRBV5-1 and TRBJ2-7; TRBD1 is a possible D gene (5 bases). Germline CDR1 is SGHRS and CDR2 is YFSETQ. V gave up 4 bases and J gave up 2 bases, with 16 bases separating them. This CDR3 has 15 amino acids. This CDR3 reads CASSPEQVLTYEQYF. The CDR3 coding sequence is TGCGCCAGCAGCCCCGAACAGGTTCTTACCTACGAGCAGTACTTC.

The chain carries TRBV4-2 and TRBJ1-5; D perhaps matches TRBD1 (5 bases). V lost 1 base and J 4 bases, leaving 11 bases between the germline ends. Germline CDR1 is LGHNA and CDR2 is YNFKEQ. The CDR3 totals 15 residues. CDR3 sequence reads: CASSQAAQGNQPQHF. The DNA of the CDR3 is TGTGCCAGCAGCCAAGCTGCCCAGGGAAATCAGCCCCAGCATTTT.

This clone showed up just once. This chain joins TRBV25-1 and TRBJ1-4; 8 bases are a match to TRBD1. J lost 8 bases, V lost 3 bases, and 11 bases had no gene match. The CDR3 contains 16 residues. The V gene's germline CDR1 is MGHDK and CDR2 SYGVNS. CDR3: CASSDPASRDREKLFF. The CDR3 bases are TGTGCCAGCAGTGACCCAGCGTCCCGGGACAGGGAAAAACTGTTTTTT. The full variable domain, in which reference TRBV25-1 and TRBJ1-4 provide the parts outside the CDR3, is EADIYQTPRYLVIGTGKKITLECSQTMGHDKMYWYQQDPGMELHLIHYSYGVNSTEKGDLSSESTVSRIRTEHFPLTLESARPSHTSQYLCASSDPASRDREKLFFGSGTQLSVL.

V usage is TRBV18 and J usage is TRBJ1-2; D is undetermined. Germline CDR1 is KGHSH and CDR2 is LQKENI. The CDR3 has 18 amino acids. V was cut by 2 bases and J by 5 bases, with 24 bases left in between. The CDR3 loop is CASSPRIEASSTGYGYTF. The CDR3 DNA follows: TGTGCCAGCTCACCAAGAATCGAGGCCTCATCGACCGGGTATGGCTACACCTTC.

CDR3 sequence reads: CASSHSISTSGTNEQFF. In DNA, the CDR3 is TGTGCCAGCAGCCATTCAATTTCGACTAGCGGGACTAATGAGCAGTTCTTC. The chain employs TRBV4-2 and TRBJ2-1; 11 bases map to TRBD2. The CDR3 is made up of 17 amino acids. Germline CDR1 reads LGHNA; CDR2 reads YNFKEQ. Trimming took 3 bases from V and 7 from J; bases not matched to a gene: 11.

The chain joins TRBV28 to TRBJ1-3, with TRBD1 identical over 8 bases. This CDR3 has 16 residues. V lost 5 bases to trimming and J lost 5 bases; unmatched junction nucleotides: 11. Germline V lookup: CDR1 MDHEN, CDR2 SYDVKM. The CDR3 coding sequence is TGTGCCAGCAGTCTCCTTGGACAGGGCGGTCGAAACACCATATATTTT. It is translated as CASSLLGQGGRNTIYF. Complete variable domain (other parts from reference TRBV28 and TRBJ1-3): DVKVTQSSRYLVKRTGEKVFLECVQDMDHENMFWYRQDPGLGLRLIYFSYDVKMKEKGDIPEGYSVSREKKERFSLILESASTNQTSMYLCASSLLGQGGRNTIYFGEGSWLTVV.

The CDR3 DNA follows: TGTGCCAGCTCCCCTCTTTCCGACAGCTACTATGGCTACACCTTC. This encodes CASSPLSDSYYGYTF. V is TRBV18 and J is TRBJ1-2; TRBD1 is a possible D gene (5 bases). The CDR3 is 15 amino acids. Trimming took 6 bases from V and 3 from J, leaving 17 bases between them. Germline V gene data show CDR1 as KGHSH and CDR2 as LQKENI. The variable domain in full, completed from reference TRBV18 and TRBJ1-2, reads NAGVMQNPRHLVRRRGQEARLRCSPMKGHSHVYWYRQLPEEGLKFMVYLQKENIIDESGMPKERFSAEFPKEGPSILRIQQVVRGDSAAYFCASSPLSDSYYGYTFGSGTRLTVV.

The V and J genes are TRBV28 and TRBJ2-7; 7 nucleotides match TRBD2. The germline V gene has CDR1 MDHEN and CDR2 SYDVKM. This CDR3 spans 16 amino acids. The V and J ends lost 2 bases and 1 base, in that order; junction bases with no gene match: 8. CDR3 sequence reads: CASSLRREYRSYEQYF. CDR3 DNA: TGTGCCAGCAGTTTAAGGCGGGAGTATCGTTCCTACGAGCAGTACTTC.

This chain connects TRBV18 to TRBJ1-2; no reliable D call. Per the germline V gene, CDR1 is KGHSH and CDR2 is LQKENI. The CDR3 is 16 amino acids. Trimming left V 2 bases short and J 1 base short, with 14 bases between. CDR3 sequence reads: CASSPSLRLLNYGYTF. In nucleotides, the CDR3 is TGTGCCAGCTCACCATCCCTCAGGCTTCTTAACTATGGCTACACCTTC.

The gene calls are TRBV5-1 and TRBJ2-4, with D tentatively TRBD2 (5 bases). The germline V gene has CDR1 SGHRS and CDR2 YFSETQ. This CDR3 has 14 residues. V shed 4 bases and J shed 1 base, with 9 bases lying between them. The CDR3 spells CASSPGSAKNIQYF. CDR3 DNA sequence: TGCGCCAGCAGCCCGGGGTCGGCCAAAAACATTCAGTACTTC. The entire variable domain, with the rest obtained from reference TRBV5-1 and TRBJ2-4, is as follows: KAGVTQTPRYLIKTRGQQVTLSCSPISGHRSVSWYQQTPGQGLQFLFEYFSETQRNKGNFPGRFSGRQFSNSRSEMNVSTLELGDSALYLCASSPGSAKNIQYFGAGTRLSVL.

The chain combines TRBV5-6 with TRBJ2-1; D is uncertain. The CDR3 spans 13 residues. Germline loops: CDR1 SGHDT, CDR2 YYEEEE. The ends were cut back, 4 bases at V and 0 bases at J, with 5 bases in the middle. The CDR3 DNA reads as TGTGCCAGCAGCCAGGACTCCTACAATGAGCAGTTCTTC. Its protein product is CASSQDSYNEQFF.

The chain is built from TRBV27 and TRBJ2-2; 13 bases agree with TRBD2. The CDR3 is 18 residues long. In germline, CDR1 is MNHEY, CDR2 SMNVEV (reference sequence). This CDR3 reads CAPYSRTSGSGDTGELFF. The DNA for the CDR3 is TGTGCGCCATACTCCCGGACTAGCGGGAGTGGGGACACCGGGGAGCTGTTTTTT.

V and J are TRBV28 and TRBJ2-4; 9 bases align to TRBD2. Unmatched junction bases numbered 4, after V lost 6 bases and J lost 1 base. The CDR3 has 15 amino acids. Germline assignment: CDR1 MDHEN and CDR2 SYDVKM. CDR3 in amino acids: CASREGTSAKNIQYF. CDR3 coding DNA: TGTGCCAGCAGGGAGGGGACTAGCGCCAAAAACATTCAGTACTTC.

The rearrangement links TRBV28 to TRBJ1-2; D remains ambiguous. Trimming left V 6 bases short and J 4 bases short, with 12 bases between. The CDR3 runs 13 residues. Looked up from germline, CDR1 is MDHEN and CDR2 is SYDVKM. The CDR3 DNA follows: TGTGCCAGCAGGCGGAGCAACCTCTATGGCTACACCTTC. Its protein is CASRRSNLYGYTF.